Sequencing of this TCR beta chain was carried out in a study of OX40 agonist ivuxolimab in advanced cancers. Background on the study: Partial responses occurred in Three dose-escalation patients, one with hepatocellular carcinoma and two with cutaneous melanoma.

Only in-frame clones appear in the TCRdb table, and some are missing; sequencing was by immunoSEQ multiplex PCR. The sample shows some 77,000 clones, about 93% of them seen only once. Germline CDR1 MDHEN, CDR2 SYDVKM. This CDR3 comprises 13 residues. Trimming took 6 bases from V and 4 from J, leaving 12 bases between them. Blood sampling was done at baseline, cycle 4 day 1, and cycle 7 day 1. The clonotype originates from an adult with an advanced solid tumor such as melanoma, head and neck, liver or kidney cancer. Sequences were derived from CD4+ or CD8+ T cells sorted from blood, sampled in a trial of the OX40 agonist ivuxolimab. The chain carries TRBV28 and TRBJ1-1; D remains ambiguous. DNA for the CDR3: TGTGCCAGCAGCCGTATGGGGTCCACTGAAGCTTTCTTT. Translated: CASSRMGSTEAFF.